This is a list of T cell receptor beta chains from one sample in a study of patients and donors after allogeneic stem cell transplantation. TCRdb itself ran the RT-PCR reads through MiXCR, one entry per CDR3 protein. The table lists fewer than 250,000 distinct CDR3 sequences, roughly 14% of them singletons. The sample taken for sequencing was blood, either unsorted or a sorted T cell fraction (not recorded which). The source is a human donor who was either an allogeneic HSCT recipient or a stem cell or donor lymphocyte infusion donor (not recorded which). It is not recorded whose cells these are; they may come from a transplant donor. CDR3s leave out the opening cysteine and the closing phenylalanine or tryptophan. D genes are given only for firm matches. Clone size is stated in some rows and not others, as once, few, many or a class when expanded.

j_call	v_call	clone_size	d_call	cdr3_aa
TRBJ1-2	TRBV5-6	few	TRBD1	ASRPSPGQAGYGYT
TRBJ2-5	TRBV6-5	few	.	ASSYGLARETQY
TRBJ2-3	TRBV11-3	.	TRBD2	ASSSGTSNTQY
TRBJ2-2	TRBV5-6	.	.	ASSRLPNTGELF
TRBJ2-7	TRBV19	few	TRBD1	ASRPTTGASYEQY
TRBJ2-1	TRBV4-3	.	.	ASSARGGGPDEQF
TRBJ1-6	TRBV27	.	.	ASSSGGRGSPLH
TRBJ2-7	TRBV6-4	few	TRBD1	ARDRAPREQY
TRBJ2-1	TRBV20-1	many	.	SAREPNFGSYNEQF
TRBJ2-1	TRBV7-2	.	.	ASSSPRLVRLNNEQF
TRBJ2-5	TRBV21-1	many	.	ASSHRGRGETQY
TRBJ2-1	TRBV7-2	few	TRBD2	ASSPRTSGVYNEQF
TRBJ2-3	TRBV13	few	.	ASSLVGLRTDTQY
TRBJ2-1	TRBV12-3/TRBV12-4	many	TRBD2	ASSPPGRGGNEQF
TRBJ2-3	TRBV2	.	TRBD1	ACSTQGAESTDTQY
TRBJ2-7	TRBV20-1	many	TRBD1	SARSDRGEQY
TRBJ2-1	TRBV4-3	.	.	ASSQEIAAGNEQF
TRBJ2-5	TRBV29-1	many	.	SGRDTLQETQY
TRBJ1-2	TRBV12-3/TRBV12-4	.	.	ASRAYDGASGYT
TRBJ2-5	TRBV7-8	.	.	ASSLQGIQETQY
TRBJ2-7	TRBV7-8	.	.	ASSLELAFNYEQY
TRBJ1-1	TRBV18	.	.	ASSPKMNTEAF
TRBJ2-7	TRBV18	.	.	ASSPPAAAEQY
TRBJ2-5	TRBV11-3	.	.	ASSLGLDSQETQY
TRBJ1-5	TRBV10-3	few	.	ATQGGSMPQH
TRBJ1-2	TRBV6-1	.	.	AITGQARYGYT
TRBJ1-6	TRBV30	many	.	AWKRGDYNSPLH
TRBJ1-5	TRBV20-1	few	.	SARSRQGHNQPQH
TRBJ2-5	TRBV27	few	.	ASTTQGKETQY